Listed below are T cell receptor beta chains from one sample, sequenced in a study of shared clonotypes between healthy human individuals. Produced via immunoSEQ multiplex PCR; TCRdb's table is partial and in-frame only. The sample has approximately 600,000 clones, about 95% seen once. The material sequenced was naive CD8+ T cells sorted from blood. The receptors were gathered from a woman between 25 and 40 years old in good health. Each CDR3 is given with its conserved first and last residue. A D gene is named only where the DNA matches it firmly. Size is omitted from some rows. Given values are once, few, many or a class for expanded clones.

TRBV9	.	TRBJ1-1	.	CASSVRPNTEAFF	TGTGCCAGCAGCGTACGGCCGAACACTGAAGCTTTCTTT
TRBV19	.	TRBJ2-2	.	CASAQERFTGELFF	TGTGCCAGTGCACAGGAGCGGTTCACCGGGGAGCTGTTTTTT
TRBV5-1	.	TRBJ2-1	TRBD1	CASSPDRVLPYNEQFF	TGCGCCAGCAGCCCCGACAGGGTATTACCCTACAATGAGCAGTTCTTC
TRBV10-2	.	TRBJ2-7	.	CASSDPSRQYF	TGCGCCAGCAGTGACCCTTCGCGGCAGTACTTC
TRBV5-5	.	TRBJ1-2	.	CASSWGGGVDGYTF	TGTGCCAGCAGCTGGGGCGGAGGGGTGGATGGCTACACCTTC
TRBV11-2	.	TRBJ2-7	TRBD2	CASTAGLAGGLGLEQYF	TGTGCCAGCACCGCGGGACTAGCGGGAGGACTGGGCCTCGAGCAGTACTTC
TRBV6-1	.	TRBJ2-7	.	CASSDKLLRTCQYF	TGTGCCAGCAGTGACAAGCTGCTCAGGACTTGCCAGTACTTC
TRBV5-4	.	TRBJ1-2	.	CASSLFGADYGYTF	TGTGCCAGCAGCTTGTTCGGGGCAGACTATGGCTACACCTTC
TRBV19	.	TRBJ1-5	TRBD1	CATTKGASNQPQHF	TGTGCCACCACAAAGGGGGCCAGCAATCAGCCCCAGCATTTT
TRBV28	.	TRBJ2-1	.	CASSLSYNEQFF	TGTGCCAGCAGTTTGTCCTACAATGAGCAGTTCTTC
TRBV13	.	TRBJ1-3	.	CASSFGTDPSGNTIYF	TGTGCCAGCAGCTTCGGGACTGACCCGTCTGGAAACACCATATATTTT
TRBV11-2	.	TRBJ2-3	TRBD2	CASSSRPSGSTDTQYF	TGTGCCAGCAGCTCCCGGCCTAGCGGAAGCACAGATACGCAGTATTTT
TRBV28	.	TRBJ1-3	.	CASSFIVRMSSGNTIYF	TGTGCCAGCAGTTTTATCGTACGGATGTCCTCTGGAAACACCATATATTTT
TRBV5-6	.	TRBJ2-3	.	CASSLGDTDTQYF	TGTGCCAGCAGCTTGGGGGACACAGATACGCAGTATTTT
TRBV7-9	.	TRBJ2-7	TRBD1	CASSLEQGAYEQYF	TGTGCCAGCAGCTTGGAACAGGGGGCGTACGAGCAGTACTTC
TRBV4-1	.	TRBJ2-3	.	CASSPAEGYTDTQYF	TGCGCCAGCAGCCCGGCGGAGGGGTACACAGATACGCAGTATTTT
TRBV25-1	.	TRBJ2-7	TRBD1	CASSAGTGIYEQYF	TGTGCCAGCAGTGCCGGGACAGGGATCTACGAGCAGTACTTC
TRBV5-6	.	TRBJ2-3	.	CASSGMDSTEADTQYF	TGTGCCAGCAGCGGAATGGACTCCACCGAGGCAGATACGCAGTATTTT
TRBV19	few	TRBJ1-1	.	CASSIGQNTEAFF	TGTGCCAGTAGTATAGGGCAGAACACTGAAGCTTTCTTT
TRBV7-9	.	TRBJ2-2	.	CASSSPLAETGELFF	TGTGCCAGCAGCTCCCCCCTCGCGGAGACCGGGGAGCTGTTTTTT
TRBV5-6	.	TRBJ1-1	.	CASRLGNTEAFF	TGTGCCAGCAGGCTAGGGAACACTGAAGCTTTCTTT
TRBV10-3	.	TRBJ2-7	TRBD2	CAINLGLAGEGEQYF	TGTGCCATCAACCTGGGACTAGCGGGAGAGGGCGAGCAGTACTTC
TRBV7-6	.	TRBJ2-7	TRBD1	CASSPGTDTYEQYF	TGTGCCAGCAGCCCGGGGACAGACACCTACGAGCAGTACTTC
TRBV28	.	TRBJ2-2	TRBD1	CASRTGTENTGELFF	TGTGCCAGCAGGACCGGGACAGAAAACACCGGGGAGCTGTTTTTT
TRBV6-1	.	TRBJ2-7	.	CASSEYPATYEQYF	TGTGCCAGCAGTGAATACCCGGCAACCTACGAGCAGTACTTC
TRBV7-9	.	TRBJ2-7	.	CASSHGNDGSREQYF	TGTGCCAGCAGCCACGGGAACGACGGTTCTCGGGAGCAGTACTTC
TRBV28	.	TRBJ2-7	.	CASSLTDSYEQYF	TGTGCCAGCAGTTTGACGGATTCCTACGAGCAGTACTTC
TRBV11-3	.	TRBJ2-7	.	CASSLTGVYEQYF	TGTGCCAGCAGCTTAACTGGGGTCTACGAGCAGTACTTC
TRBV28	.	TRBJ1-1	.	CASRDNTEAFF	TGTGCCAGCAGAGATAACACTGAAGCTTTCTTT
TRBV13	.	TRBJ2-3	TRBD2	CASRGLAGVLGTDTQYF	TGTGCCAGCAGGGGACTAGCGGGAGTGTTGGGCACAGATACGCAGTATTTT
TRBV29-1	.	TRBJ2-3	.	CSVERSSRNTDTQYF	TGCAGCGTTGAAAGATCTAGTCGGAACACAGATACGCAGTATTTT
TRBV28	.	TRBJ1-1	.	CASIGSTEAFF	TGTGCCAGCATTGGGAGCACTGAAGCTTTCTTT
TRBV19	.	TRBJ2-7	.	CASSLDTAGYEQYF	TGTGCCAGTAGTTTGGACACGGCGGGTTACGAGCAGTACTTC
TRBV7-5	.	TRBJ2-7	.	CVRSLALRQPSYEQYF	TGTGTCAGAAGCTTAGCGTTGAGACAGCCTTCCTACGAGCAGTACTTC
TRBV6-1	few	TRBJ1-1	.	CAGRDGAEAFF	TGTGCCGGACGGGATGGGGCTGAAGCTTTCTTT
TRBV28	.	TRBJ2-5	TRBD2	CASSFGLAGTPQYF	TGTGCCAGCAGTTTTGGTCTAGCGGGGACCCCCCAGTACTTC
TRBV28	.	TRBJ2-5	TRBD2	CASSRTSGPAQETQYF	TGTGCCAGCAGTAGGACTAGCGGGCCGGCCCAAGAGACCCAGTACTTC
TRBV27	.	TRBJ2-1	.	CASSLSSYNEQFF	TGTGCCAGCAGTTTATCTTCTTACAATGAGCAGTTCTTC
TRBV10-3	.	TRBJ2-5	TRBD2	CATRPSGIQETQYF	TGTGCCACCCGGCCTAGCGGGATTCAAGAGACCCAGTACTTC
TRBV5-4	.	TRBJ1-1	TRBD1	CASSFQGGNTEAFF	TGTGCCAGCAGCTTCCAGGGGGGGAACACTGAAGCTTTCTTT
TRBV27	.	TRBJ2-5	TRBD2	CASSFSSGELQETQYF	TGTGCCAGCAGTTTTTCTAGCGGAGAACTCCAAGAGACCCAGTACTTC
TRBV29-1	.	TRBJ1-2	TRBD1	CSVLTGGNYGYTF	TGCAGCGTCCTGACAGGGGGGAACTATGGCTACACCTTC
TRBV29-1	.	TRBJ2-5	.	CSVDGGETQYF	TGCAGCGTCGACGGGGGAGAGACCCAGTACTTC
TRBV7-9	.	TRBJ2-3	.	CASSSLYTDTQYF	TGTGCCAGCAGCTCTCTATATACAGATACGCAGTATTTT
TRBV7-9	.	TRBJ2-7	.	CASSLPGTYEQYF	TGTGCCAGCAGCTTACCCGGAACTTACGAGCAGTACTTC
TRBV4-1	.	TRBJ2-1	.	CASSQVSSQDDEQFF	TGCGCCAGCAGCCAGGTGAGTAGCCAGGACGATGAGCAGTTCTTC
TRBV25-1	once	TRBJ1-1	.	CASSLDGLMNTEAFF	TGTGCCAGCAGTCTAGACGGATTAATGAACACTGAAGCTTTCTTT
TRBV6-5	.	TRBJ1-1	.	CASSLQGFTEAFF	TGTGCCAGCAGTTTGCAGGGTTTCACTGAAGCTTTCTTT
TRBV28	.	TRBJ2-2	.	CASTPTGLGGELFF	TGTGCCAGCACCCCGACAGGCCTTGGCGGGGAGCTGTTTTTT
TRBV7-2	.	TRBJ2-1	.	CASSSPLAQSYNEQFF	TGTGCCAGCAGCTCCCCCCTAGCGCAGTCCTACAATGAGCAGTTCTTC
TRBV5-6	.	TRBJ1-4	TRBD1	CASSLWGQGGEKLFF	TGTGCCAGCAGCTTGTGGGGACAGGGCGGTGAAAAACTGTTTTTT
TRBV27	once	TRBJ2-7	TRBD2	CASSSQGLAYEQYF	TGTGCCAGCAGTTCGCAGGGACTAGCTTACGAGCAGTACTTC
TRBV4-2	.	TRBJ2-2	.	CASSQEDYSNTGELFF	TGTGCCAGCAGCCAAGAGGACTATTCGAACACCGGGGAGCTGTTTTTT
TRBV2	.	TRBJ1-2	TRBD1	CASSTRTGREEGYTF	TGTGCCAGCAGTACGAGGACAGGGAGGGAAGAAGGCTACACCTTC
TRBV4-1	.	TRBJ2-7	.	CASSQDLRSEQYF	TGCGCCAGCAGCCAAGATCTGCGTTCCGAGCAGTACTTC